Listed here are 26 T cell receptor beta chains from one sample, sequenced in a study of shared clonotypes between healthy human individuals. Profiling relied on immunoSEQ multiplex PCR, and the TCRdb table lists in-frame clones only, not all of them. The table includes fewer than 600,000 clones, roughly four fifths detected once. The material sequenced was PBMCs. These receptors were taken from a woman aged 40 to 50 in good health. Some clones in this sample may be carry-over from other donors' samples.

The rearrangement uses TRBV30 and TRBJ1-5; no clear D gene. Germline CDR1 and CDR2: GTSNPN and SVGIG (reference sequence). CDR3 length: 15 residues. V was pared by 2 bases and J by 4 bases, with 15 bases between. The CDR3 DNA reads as TGTGCCTGGAGTCACTACGCGAGGCGAAATCAGCCCCAGCATTTT. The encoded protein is CAWSHYARRNQPQHF.

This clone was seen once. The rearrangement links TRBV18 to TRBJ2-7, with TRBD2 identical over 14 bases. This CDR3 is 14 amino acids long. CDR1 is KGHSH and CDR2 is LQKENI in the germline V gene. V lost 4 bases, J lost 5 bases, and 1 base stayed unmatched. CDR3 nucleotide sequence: TGTGCCAGCTCACAGGGACTAGCGGGAGACGAGCAGTACTTC. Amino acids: CASSQGLAGDEQYF. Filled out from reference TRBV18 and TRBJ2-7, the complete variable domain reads NAGVMQNPRHLVRRRGQEARLRCSPMKGHSHVYWYRQLPEEGLKFMVYLQKENIIDESGMPKERFSAEFPKEGPSILRIQQVVRGDSAAYFCASSQGLAGDEQYFGPGTRLTVT.

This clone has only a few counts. CDR3 in amino acids: CASNGVSRGPQHF. The CDR3 DNA is TGTGCCAGCAATGGTGTGAGCCGGGGGCCCCAGCATTTT. The V call is TRBV2, the J call TRBJ1-5; D remains unclear. V lost 7 bases and J lost 9, with 16 bases in between. Germline loops: CDR1 SNHLY, CDR2 FYNNEI. This CDR3 has 13 amino acids.

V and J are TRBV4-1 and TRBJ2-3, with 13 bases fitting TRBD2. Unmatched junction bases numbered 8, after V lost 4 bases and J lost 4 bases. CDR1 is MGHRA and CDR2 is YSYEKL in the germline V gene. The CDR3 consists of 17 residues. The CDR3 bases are TGCGCCAGCAGCCTAGAAACTAGCGGGAGGGCGGCAGATACGCAGTATTTT. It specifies CASSLETSGRAADTQYF.

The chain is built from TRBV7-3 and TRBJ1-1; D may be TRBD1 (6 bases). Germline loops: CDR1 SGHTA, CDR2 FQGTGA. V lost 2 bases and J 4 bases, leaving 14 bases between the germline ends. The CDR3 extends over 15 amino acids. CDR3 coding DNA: TGTGCCAGCAGCTTATTCCCAGGGGTGGGCACTGAAGCTTTCTTT. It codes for CASSLFPGVGTEAFF.

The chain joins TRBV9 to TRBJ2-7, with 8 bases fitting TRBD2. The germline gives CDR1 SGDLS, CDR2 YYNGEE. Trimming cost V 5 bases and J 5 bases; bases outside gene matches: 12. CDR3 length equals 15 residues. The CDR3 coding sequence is TGTGCCAGCAGTTACTCTGCGGGAGGTTCGGACGAGCAGTACTTC. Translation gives CASSYSAGGSDEQYF. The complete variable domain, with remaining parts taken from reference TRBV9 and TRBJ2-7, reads DSGVTQTPKHLITATGQRVTLRCSPRSGDLSVYWYQQSLDQGLQFLIQYYNGEERAKGNILERFSAQQFPDLHSELNLSSLELGDSALYFCASSYSAGGSDEQYFGPGTRLTVT.

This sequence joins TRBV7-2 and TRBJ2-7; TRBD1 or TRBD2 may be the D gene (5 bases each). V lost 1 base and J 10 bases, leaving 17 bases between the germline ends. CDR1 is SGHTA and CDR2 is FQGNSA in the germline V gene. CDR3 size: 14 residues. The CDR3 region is CASSLVGTALGQYF. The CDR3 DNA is TGTGCCAGCAGCTTAGTCGGGACGGCCTTGGGACAGTACTTC.

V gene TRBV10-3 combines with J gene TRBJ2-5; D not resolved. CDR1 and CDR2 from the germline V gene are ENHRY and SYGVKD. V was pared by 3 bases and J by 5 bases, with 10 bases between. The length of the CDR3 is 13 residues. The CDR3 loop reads CAISDGRAETQYF. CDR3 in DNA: TGTGCCATCAGTGATGGAAGGGCTGAGACCCAGTACTTC.

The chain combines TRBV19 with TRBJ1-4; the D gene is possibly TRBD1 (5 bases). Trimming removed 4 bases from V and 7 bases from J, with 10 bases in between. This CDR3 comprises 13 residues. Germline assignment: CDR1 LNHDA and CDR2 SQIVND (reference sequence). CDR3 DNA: TGTGCCAGTAGTACCCCCGGGGGTGAAAAACTGTTTTTT. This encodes CASSTPGGEKLFF.

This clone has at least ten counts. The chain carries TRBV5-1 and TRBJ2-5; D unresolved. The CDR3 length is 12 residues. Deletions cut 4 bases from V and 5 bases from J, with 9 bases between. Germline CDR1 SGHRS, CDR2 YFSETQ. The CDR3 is CASSKDGETQYF. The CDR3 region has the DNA TGCGCCAGCAGCAAGGATGGCGAGACCCAGTACTTC.

Written as DNA, the CDR3 is TGTGCCAGCAGTGTTGACGGGGGTGACACCGGGGAGCTGTTTTTT. Translation gives CASSVDGGDTGELFF. The rearrangement uses TRBV6-1 and TRBJ2-2, with D perhaps TRBD2 (6 bases). In germline, CDR1 is MNHNS, CDR2 SASEGT. V was shortened by 4 bases and J by 3 bases, with 12 bases between the two germline ends. The CDR3 consists of 15 residues.

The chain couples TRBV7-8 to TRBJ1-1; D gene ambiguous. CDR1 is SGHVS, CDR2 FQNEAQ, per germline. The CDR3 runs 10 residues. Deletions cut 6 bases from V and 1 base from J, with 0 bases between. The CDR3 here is CASRNTEAFF. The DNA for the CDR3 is TGTGCCAGCAGGAACACTGAAGCTTTCTTT. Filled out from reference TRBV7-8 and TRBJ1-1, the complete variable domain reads GAGVSQSPRYKVAKRGQDVALRCDPISGHVSLFWYQQALGQGPEFLTYFQNEAQLDKSGLPSDRFFAERPEGSVSTLKIQRTQQEDSAVYLCASRNTEAFFGQGTRLTVV.

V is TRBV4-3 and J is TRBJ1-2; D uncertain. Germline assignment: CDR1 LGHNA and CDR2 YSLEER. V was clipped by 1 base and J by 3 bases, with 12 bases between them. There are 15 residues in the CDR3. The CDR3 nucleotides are TGCGCCAGCAGCCAAGTGGGCAGTCGGGACTATGGCTACACCTTC. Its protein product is CASSQVGSRDYGYTF.

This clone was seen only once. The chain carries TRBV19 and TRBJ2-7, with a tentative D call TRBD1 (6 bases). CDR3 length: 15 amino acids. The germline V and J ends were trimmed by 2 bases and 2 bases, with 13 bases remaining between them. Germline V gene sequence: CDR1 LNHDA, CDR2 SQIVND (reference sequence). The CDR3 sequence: CASSITAQGTYEQYF. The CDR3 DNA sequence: TGTGCCAGTAGTATAACCGCACAGGGAACCTACGAGCAGTACTTC.

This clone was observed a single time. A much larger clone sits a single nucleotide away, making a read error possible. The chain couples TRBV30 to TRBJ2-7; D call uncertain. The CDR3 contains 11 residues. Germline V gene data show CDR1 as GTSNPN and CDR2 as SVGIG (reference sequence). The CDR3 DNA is TGTGCCTGGAGTGGAAATTACGAGCGGTACTTC. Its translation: CAWSGNYERYF.

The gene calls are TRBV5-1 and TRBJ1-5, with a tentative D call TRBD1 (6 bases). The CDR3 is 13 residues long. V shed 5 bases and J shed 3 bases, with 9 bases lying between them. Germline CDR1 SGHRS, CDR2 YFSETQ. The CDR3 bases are TGCGCCAGCAGGACAGGATTCAATCAGCCCCAGCATTTT. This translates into CASRTGFNQPQHF.

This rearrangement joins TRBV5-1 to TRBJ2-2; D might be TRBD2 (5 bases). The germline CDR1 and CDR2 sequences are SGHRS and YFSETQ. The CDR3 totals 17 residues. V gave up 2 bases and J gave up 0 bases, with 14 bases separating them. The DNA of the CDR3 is TGCGCCAGCAGCTTCCTTTGGGAGCTTTCGAACACCGGGGAGCTGTTTTTT. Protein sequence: CASSFLWELSNTGELFF. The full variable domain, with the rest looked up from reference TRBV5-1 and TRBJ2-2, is KAGVTQTPRYLIKTRGQQVTLSCSPISGHRSVSWYQQTPGQGLQFLFEYFSETQRNKGNFPGRFSGRQFSNSRSEMNVSTLELGDSALYLCASSFLWELSNTGELFFGEGSRLTVL.

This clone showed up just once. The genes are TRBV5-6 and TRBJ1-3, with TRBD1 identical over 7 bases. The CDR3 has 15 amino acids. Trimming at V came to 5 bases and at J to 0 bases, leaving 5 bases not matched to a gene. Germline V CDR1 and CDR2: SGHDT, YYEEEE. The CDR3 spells CASRNRGFSGNTIYF. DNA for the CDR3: TGTGCCAGCAGGAACAGGGGATTCTCTGGAAACACCATATATTTT.

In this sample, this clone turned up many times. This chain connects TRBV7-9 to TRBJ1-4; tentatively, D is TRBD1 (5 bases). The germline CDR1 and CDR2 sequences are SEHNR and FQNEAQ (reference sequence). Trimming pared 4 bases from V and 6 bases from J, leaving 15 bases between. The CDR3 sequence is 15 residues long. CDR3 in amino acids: CASSSADVGDEKLFF. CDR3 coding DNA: TGTGCCAGCAGCTCTGCGGACGTGGGGGATGAAAAACTGTTTTTT.

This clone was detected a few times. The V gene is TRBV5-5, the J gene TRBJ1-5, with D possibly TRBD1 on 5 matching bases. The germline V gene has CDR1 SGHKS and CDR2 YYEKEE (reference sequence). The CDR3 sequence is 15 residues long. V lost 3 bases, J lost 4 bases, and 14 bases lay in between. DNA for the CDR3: TGTGCCAGCAGCTCCGGGACCGCCTTTAATCAGCCCCAGCATTTT. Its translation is CASSSGTAFNQPQHF.

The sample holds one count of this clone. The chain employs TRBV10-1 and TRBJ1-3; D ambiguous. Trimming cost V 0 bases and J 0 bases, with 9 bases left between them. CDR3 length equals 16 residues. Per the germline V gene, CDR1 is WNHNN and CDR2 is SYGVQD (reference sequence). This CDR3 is CASSESDGSSGNTIYF. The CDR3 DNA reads TGCGCCAGCAGTGAGTCCGACGGGAGCTCTGGAAACACCATATATTTT.

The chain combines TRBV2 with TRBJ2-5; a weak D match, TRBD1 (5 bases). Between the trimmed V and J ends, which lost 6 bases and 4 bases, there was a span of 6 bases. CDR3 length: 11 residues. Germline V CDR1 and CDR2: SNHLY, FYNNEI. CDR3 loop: CASSRVETQYF. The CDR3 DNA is TGTGCCAGCAGCAGGGTAGAGACCCAGTACTTC.

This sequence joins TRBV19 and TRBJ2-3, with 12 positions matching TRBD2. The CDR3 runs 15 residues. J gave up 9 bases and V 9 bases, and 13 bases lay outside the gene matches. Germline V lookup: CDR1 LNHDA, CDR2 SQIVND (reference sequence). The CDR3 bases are TGTGCCAGCTCAAACCTAGCGGGAGGGCCATCGACGCAGTATTTT. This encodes CASSNLAGGPSTQYF.

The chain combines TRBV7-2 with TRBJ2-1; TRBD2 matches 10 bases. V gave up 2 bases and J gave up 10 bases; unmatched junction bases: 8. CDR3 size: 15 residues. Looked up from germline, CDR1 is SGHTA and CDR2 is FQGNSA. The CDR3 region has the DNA TGTGCCAGCAGCTTAATCCTAGCGGGAGCTCGGGAGCAGTTCTTC. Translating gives CASSLILAGAREQFF. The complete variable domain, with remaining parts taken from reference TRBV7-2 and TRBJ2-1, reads GAGVSQSPSNKVTEKGKDVELRCDPISGHTALYWYRQSLGQGLEFLIYFQGNSAPDKSGLPSDRFSAERTGGSVSTLTIQRTQQEDSAVYLCASSLILAGAREQFFGPGTRLTVL.

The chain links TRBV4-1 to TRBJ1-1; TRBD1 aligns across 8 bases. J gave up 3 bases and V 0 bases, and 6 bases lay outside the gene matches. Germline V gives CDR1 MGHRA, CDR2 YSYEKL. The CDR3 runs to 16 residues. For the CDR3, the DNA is TGCGCCAGCAGCCAAGATCAGGACAGGGTTGACACTGAAGCTTTCTTT. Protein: CASSQDQDRVDTEAFF.

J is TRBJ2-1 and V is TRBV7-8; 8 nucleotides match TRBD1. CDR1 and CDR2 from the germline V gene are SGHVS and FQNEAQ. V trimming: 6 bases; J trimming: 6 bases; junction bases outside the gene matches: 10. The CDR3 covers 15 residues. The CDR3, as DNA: TGTGCCAGCAGTTATTCCAGGGGGCCGGGCAATGAGCAGTTCTTC. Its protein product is CASSYSRGPGNEQFF.